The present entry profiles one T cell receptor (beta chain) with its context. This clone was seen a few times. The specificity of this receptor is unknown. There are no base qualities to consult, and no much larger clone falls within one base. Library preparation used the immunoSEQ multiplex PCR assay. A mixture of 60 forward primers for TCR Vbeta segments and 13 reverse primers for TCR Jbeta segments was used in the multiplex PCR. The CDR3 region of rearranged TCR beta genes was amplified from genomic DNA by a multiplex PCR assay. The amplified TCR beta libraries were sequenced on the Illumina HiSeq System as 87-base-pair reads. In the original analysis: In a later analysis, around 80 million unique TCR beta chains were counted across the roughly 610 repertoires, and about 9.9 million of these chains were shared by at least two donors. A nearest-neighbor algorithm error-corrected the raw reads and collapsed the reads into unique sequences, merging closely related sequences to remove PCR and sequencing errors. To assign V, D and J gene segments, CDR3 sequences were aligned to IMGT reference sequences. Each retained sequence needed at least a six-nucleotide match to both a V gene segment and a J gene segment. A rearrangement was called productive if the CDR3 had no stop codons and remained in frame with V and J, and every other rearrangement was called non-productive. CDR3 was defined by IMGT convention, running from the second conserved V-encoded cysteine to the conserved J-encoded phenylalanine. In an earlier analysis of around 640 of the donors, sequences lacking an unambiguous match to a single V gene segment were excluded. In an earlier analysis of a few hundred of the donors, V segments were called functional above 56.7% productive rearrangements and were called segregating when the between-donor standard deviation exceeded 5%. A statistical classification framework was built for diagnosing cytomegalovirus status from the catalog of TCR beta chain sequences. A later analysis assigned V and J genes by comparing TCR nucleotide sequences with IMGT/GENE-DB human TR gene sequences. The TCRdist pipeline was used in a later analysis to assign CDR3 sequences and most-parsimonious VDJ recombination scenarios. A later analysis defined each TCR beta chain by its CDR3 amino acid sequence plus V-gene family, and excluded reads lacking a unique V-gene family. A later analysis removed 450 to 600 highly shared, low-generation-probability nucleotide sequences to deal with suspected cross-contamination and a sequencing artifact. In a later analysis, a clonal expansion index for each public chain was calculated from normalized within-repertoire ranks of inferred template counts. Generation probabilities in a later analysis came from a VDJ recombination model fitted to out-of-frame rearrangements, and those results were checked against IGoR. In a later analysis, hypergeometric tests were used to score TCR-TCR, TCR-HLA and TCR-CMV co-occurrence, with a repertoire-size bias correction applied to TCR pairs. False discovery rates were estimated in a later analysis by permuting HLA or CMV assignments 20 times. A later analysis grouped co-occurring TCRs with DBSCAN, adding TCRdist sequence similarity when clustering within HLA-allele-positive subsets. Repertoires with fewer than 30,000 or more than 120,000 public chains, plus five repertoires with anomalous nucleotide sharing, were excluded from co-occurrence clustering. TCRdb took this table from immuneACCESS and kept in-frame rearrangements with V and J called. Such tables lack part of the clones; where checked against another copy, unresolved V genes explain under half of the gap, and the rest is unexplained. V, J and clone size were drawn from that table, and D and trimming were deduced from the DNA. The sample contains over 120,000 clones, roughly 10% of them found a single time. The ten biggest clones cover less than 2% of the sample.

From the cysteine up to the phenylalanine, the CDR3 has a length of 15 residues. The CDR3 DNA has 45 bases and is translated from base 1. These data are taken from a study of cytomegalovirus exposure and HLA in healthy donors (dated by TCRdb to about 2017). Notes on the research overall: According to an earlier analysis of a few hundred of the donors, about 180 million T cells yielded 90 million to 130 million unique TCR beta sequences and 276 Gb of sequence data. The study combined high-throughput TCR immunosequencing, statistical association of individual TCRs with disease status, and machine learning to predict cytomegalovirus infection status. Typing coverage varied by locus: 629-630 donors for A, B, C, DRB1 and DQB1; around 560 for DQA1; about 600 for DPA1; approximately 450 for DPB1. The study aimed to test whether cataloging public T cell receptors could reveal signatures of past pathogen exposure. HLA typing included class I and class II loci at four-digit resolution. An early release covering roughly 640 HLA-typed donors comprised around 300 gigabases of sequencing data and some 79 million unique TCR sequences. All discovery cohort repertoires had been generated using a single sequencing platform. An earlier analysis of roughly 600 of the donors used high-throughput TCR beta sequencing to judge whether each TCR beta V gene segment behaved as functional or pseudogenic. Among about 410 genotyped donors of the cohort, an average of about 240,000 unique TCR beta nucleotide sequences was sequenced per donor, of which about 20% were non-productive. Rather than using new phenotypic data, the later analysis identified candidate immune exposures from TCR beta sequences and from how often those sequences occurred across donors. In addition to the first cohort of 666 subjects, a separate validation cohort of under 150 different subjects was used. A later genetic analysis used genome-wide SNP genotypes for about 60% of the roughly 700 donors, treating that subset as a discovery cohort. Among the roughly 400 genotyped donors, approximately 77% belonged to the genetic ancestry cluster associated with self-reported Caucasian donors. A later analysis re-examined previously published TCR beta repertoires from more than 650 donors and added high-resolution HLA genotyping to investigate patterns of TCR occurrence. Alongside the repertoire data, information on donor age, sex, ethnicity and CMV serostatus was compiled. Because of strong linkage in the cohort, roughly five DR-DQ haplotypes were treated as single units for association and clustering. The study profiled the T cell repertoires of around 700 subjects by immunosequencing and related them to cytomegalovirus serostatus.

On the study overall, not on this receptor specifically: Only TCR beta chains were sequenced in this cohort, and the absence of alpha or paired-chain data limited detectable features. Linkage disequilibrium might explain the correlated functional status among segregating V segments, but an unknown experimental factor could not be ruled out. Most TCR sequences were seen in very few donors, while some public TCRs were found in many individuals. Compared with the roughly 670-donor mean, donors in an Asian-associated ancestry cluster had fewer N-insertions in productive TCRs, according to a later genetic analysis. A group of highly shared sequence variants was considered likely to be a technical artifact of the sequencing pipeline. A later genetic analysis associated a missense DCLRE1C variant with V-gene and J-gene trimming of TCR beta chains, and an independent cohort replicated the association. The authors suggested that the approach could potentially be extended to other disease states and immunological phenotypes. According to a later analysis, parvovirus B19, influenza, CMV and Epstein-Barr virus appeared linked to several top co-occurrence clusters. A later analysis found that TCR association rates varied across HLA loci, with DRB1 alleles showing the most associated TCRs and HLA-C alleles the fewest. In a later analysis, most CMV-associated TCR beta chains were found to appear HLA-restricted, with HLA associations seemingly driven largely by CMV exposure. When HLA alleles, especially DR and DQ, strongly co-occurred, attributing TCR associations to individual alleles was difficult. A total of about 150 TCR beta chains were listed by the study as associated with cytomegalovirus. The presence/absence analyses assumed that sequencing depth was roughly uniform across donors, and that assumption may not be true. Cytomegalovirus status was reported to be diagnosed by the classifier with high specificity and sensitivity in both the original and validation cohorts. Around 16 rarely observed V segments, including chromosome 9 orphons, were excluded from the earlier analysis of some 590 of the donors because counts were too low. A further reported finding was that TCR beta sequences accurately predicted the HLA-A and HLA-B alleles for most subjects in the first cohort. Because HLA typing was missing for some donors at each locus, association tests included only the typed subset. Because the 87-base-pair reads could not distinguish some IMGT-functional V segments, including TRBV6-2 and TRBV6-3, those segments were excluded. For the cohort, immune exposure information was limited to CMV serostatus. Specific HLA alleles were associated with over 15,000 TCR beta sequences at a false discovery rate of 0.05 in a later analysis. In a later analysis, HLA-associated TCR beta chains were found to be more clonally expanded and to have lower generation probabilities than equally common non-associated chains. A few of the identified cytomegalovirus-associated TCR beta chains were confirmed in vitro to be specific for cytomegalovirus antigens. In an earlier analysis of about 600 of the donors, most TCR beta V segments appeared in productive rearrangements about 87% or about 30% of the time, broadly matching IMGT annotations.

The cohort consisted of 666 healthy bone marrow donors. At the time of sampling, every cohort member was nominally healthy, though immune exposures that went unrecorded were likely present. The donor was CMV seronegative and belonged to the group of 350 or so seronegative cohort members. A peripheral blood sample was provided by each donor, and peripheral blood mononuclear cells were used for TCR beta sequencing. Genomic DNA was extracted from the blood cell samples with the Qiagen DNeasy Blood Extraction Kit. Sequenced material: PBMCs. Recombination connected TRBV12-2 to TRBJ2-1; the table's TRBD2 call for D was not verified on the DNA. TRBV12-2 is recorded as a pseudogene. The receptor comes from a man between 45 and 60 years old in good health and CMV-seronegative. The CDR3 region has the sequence CASRLGVRRTGEQFF. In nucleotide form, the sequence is TGTGCAAGTCGCTTAGGGGTACGGAGGACGGGTGAGCAGTTCTTC.